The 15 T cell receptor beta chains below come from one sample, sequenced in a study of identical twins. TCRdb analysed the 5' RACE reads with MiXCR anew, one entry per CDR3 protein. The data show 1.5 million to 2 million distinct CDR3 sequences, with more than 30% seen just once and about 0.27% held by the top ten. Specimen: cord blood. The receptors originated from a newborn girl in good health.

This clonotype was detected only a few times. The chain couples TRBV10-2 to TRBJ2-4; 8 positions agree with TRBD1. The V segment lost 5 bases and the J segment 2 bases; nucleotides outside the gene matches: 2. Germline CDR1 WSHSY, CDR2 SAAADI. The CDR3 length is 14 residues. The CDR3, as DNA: TGCGCCAGCAGTCGACAGGGGACCAAAAACATTCAGTACTTC. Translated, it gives CASSRQGTKNIQYF.

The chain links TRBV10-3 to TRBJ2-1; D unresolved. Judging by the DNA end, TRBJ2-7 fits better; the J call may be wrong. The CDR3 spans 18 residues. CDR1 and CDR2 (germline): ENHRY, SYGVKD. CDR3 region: CAISESEYKRSTYNEQYF. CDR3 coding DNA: TGTGCCATCAGTGAGTCTGAGTACAAGAGATCTACCTACAATGAGCAGTACTTC.

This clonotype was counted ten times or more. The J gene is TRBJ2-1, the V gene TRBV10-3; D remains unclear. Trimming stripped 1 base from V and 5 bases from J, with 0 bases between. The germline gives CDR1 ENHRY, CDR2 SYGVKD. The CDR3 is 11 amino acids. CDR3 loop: CAISEYNEQFF. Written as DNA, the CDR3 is TGTGCCATCAGTGAGTACAATGAGCAGTTCTTC.

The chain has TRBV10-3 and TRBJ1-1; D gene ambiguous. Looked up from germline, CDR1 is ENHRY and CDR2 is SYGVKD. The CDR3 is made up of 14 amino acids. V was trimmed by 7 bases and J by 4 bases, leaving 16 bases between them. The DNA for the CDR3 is TGTGCCATCACCCCGCTCCCCGTGACCACTGAAGCTTTCTTT. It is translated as CAITPLPVTTEAFF.

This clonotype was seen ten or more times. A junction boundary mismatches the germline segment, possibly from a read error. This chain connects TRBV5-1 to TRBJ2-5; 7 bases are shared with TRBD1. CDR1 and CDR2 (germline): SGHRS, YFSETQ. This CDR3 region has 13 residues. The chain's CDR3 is CASSSGQQETQYF. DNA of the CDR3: TGTGCCAGCAGTTCGGGACAGCAAGAGACCCAGTACTTC.

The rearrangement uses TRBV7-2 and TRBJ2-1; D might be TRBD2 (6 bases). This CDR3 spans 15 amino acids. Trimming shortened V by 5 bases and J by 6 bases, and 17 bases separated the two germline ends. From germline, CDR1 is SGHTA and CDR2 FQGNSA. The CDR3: CASSKYRLDRNEQFF. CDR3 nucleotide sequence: TGTGCCAGCAGCAAATACCGACTAGACCGCAATGAGCAGTTCTTC. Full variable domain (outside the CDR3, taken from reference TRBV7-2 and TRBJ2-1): GAGVSQSPSNKVTEKGKDVELRCDPISGHTALYWYRQSLGQGLEFLIYFQGNSAPDKSGLPSDRFSAERTGGSVSTLTIQRTQQEDSAVYLCASSKYRLDRNEQFFGPGTRLTVL.

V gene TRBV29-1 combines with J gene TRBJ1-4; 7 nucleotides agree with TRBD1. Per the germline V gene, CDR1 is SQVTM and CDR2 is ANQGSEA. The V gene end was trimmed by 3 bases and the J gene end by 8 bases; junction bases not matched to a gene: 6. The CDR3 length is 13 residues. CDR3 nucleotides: TGCAGCGTTGAGGTACAGGGGAGCGAAAAACTGTTTTTT. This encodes CSVEVQGSEKLFF.

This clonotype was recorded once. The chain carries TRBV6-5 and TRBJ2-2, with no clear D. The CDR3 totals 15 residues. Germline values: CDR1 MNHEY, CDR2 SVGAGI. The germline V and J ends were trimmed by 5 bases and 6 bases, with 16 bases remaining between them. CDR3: CASSPGPEEPGELFF. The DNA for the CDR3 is TGTGCCAGCAGTCCCGGACCAGAGGAACCCGGGGAGCTGTTTTTT.

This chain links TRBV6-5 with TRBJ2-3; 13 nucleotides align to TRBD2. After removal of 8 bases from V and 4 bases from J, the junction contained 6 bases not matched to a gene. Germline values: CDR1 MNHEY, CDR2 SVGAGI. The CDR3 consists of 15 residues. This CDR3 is CASAWTSGSPDTQYF. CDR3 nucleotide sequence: TGTGCCAGCGCCTGGACTAGCGGGAGCCCAGATACGCAGTATTTT.

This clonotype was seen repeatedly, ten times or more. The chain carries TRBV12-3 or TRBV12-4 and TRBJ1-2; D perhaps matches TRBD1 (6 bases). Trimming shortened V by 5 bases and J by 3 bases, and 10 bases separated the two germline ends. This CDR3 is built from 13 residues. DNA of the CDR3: TGTGCCAGCAGTCCACAGGGTTACTATGGCTACACCTTC. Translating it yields CASSPQGYYGYTF.

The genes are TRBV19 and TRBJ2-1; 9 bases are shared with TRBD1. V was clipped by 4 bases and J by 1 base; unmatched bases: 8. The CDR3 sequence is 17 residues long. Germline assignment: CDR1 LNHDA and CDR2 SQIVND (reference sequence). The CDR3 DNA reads TGTGCCAGTAGTACCACACAGGGGGCGTTATCCTACAATGAGCAGTTCTTC. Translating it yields CASSTTQGALSYNEQFF.

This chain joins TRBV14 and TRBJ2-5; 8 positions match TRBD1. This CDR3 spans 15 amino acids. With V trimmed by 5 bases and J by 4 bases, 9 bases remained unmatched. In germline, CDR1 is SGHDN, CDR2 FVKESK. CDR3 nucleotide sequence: TGTGCCAGCAGCTCCTGGACAGGGACAGGAGAGACCCAGTACTTC. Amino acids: CASSSWTGTGETQYF.

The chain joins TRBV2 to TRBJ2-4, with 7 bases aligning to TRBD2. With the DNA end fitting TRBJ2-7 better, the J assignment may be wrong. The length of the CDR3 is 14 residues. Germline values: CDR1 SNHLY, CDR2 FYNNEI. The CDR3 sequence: CASTETSAFYEQYF. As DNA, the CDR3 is TGTGCCAGCACCGAAACTAGCGCCTTCTACGAGCAGTACTTC.

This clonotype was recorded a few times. This chain's CDR3 is CSGHTGTGSYEQYF. The CDR3 DNA reads TGCAGTGGACATACCGGGACCGGGTCCTACGAGCAGTACTTC. The chain joins TRBV20-1 to TRBJ2-7; the D call may be TRBD1 or TRBD2 (5 bases each). V gave up 7 bases and J gave up 1 base, with 17 bases separating them. The V gene's germline CDR1 is DFQATT and CDR2 SNEGSKA (reference sequence). This CDR3 contains 14 residues.

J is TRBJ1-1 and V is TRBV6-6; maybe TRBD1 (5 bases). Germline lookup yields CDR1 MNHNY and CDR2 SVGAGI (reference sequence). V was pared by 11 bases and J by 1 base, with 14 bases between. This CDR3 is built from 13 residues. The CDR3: CAVTPGPNTEAFF. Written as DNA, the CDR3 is TGTGCCGTCACACCGGGACCGAACACTGAAGCTTTCTTT.